These T cell receptor beta chains were read from a single sample in a study of T-cell reconstitution after alpha-beta-depleted transplantation in children. TCRdb re-called the PCR reads with MiXCR, one entry per CDR3 protein. The data hold roughly 200,000 distinct CDR3 sequences, with roughly 10% observed a single time. The specimen was PBMCs from the stem cell graft donor, collected from the stem cell graft. The receptors were sampled from a human donor who donated a stem cell graft to a child with acute lymphoblastic leukemia. Each CDR3 is given with its conserved first and last residue.

j_call	v_call	cdr3_aa
TRBJ2-7	TRBV12-5	CASGLGTGPFYEQYF
TRBJ1-2	TRBV4-1	CASSQVRGSPLGGYTF
TRBJ1-2	TRBV20-1	CSAPTGVYGYTF
TRBJ1-5	TRBV6-5	CASSSGRQTHLPSNQPQHF
TRBJ2-3	TRBV30	CAWSSPGSTDTQYF
TRBJ1-5	TRBV2	CASSDQWQANSNQPQHF
TRBJ2-5	TRBV29-1	CSVGQGPQETQYF
TRBJ2-6	TRBV7-6	CASSLWAPGANVLTF
TRBJ2-7	TRBV7-9	CASGIGGAGEQYF
TRBJ1-1	TRBV11-1	CASSLAFSRGKLNTEAFF
TRBJ1-2	TRBV20-1	CSARDGAGPIWLGYTF
TRBJ1-3	TRBV11-1	CASSQSRLGSSSGNTIYF
TRBJ1-3	TRBV6-1	CASSRTQGTSGNTIYF
TRBJ2-3	TRBV4-2	CASSLLAGADTQYF
TRBJ1-5	TRBV12-3/TRBV12-4	CASSLGTGGFQPQHF
TRBJ2-3	TRBV6-5	CASSYKAGLASTDTQYF
TRBJ2-1	TRBV19	CAGESTSSNEQFF
TRBJ1-1	TRBV7-9	CASSRTGGNTEAFF
TRBJ2-1	TRBV4-1	CASSNYNEQFF
TRBJ2-3	TRBV7-9	CASSLEGDTQYF
TRBJ2-1	TRBV7-8	CASSFRSYNEQFF
TRBJ2-6	TRBV18	CASSAVGTSGANVLTF
TRBJ2-3	TRBV11-2	CASSLRSGVSTDTQYF
TRBJ2-3	TRBV20-1	CSAAATIPEIQVRF
TRBJ2-3	TRBV5-4	CASRVSGRTDTQYF
TRBJ1-1	TRBV3-1	CACSQAGGTFPVMNTEAFF
TRBJ2-3	TRBV4-1	CASSQRHPGTSGGADTQYF
TRBJ2-2	TRBV12-3/TRBV12-4	CASSLETNTGELFF
TRBJ2-5	TRBV11-2	CASSLDRAQETQYF
TRBJ2-1	TRBV5-1	CASSYFASGESREQFF
TRBJ1-2	TRBV6-5	CASSYSFDRDYGYTF
TRBJ2-1	TRBV20-1	CSARMSFFGGVSYNEQFF
TRBJ1-2	TRBV12-3/TRBV12-4	CASSLLLGSVATNYGYTF
TRBJ2-7	TRBV6-1	CASSEVQREYF
TRBJ2-7	TRBV14	CASSLDDEQYF